A selection of T cell receptor beta chains follows, all from one sample in a study of shared clonotypes between healthy human individuals. Profiled with immunoSEQ multiplex PCR; TCRdb holds only in-frame clones, not every one. In the table there are 2,100,000 or so clones, 90% to 97% of which are singletons. The source material was naive CD4+ T cells sorted from blood. The origin of the receptors is a man in his late teens or twenties in good health. CDR3s include the opening cysteine and the closing phenylalanine or tryptophan. D genes are given only for firm matches. Where a row states a size, it is once, few, many or the class of an expanded clone; other rows omit it.

clone_size,v_call,d_call,j_call,cdr3_aa,cdr3_nt
few,TRBV5-4,NA,TRBJ1-6,CASGLLNSPLHF,TGTGCCAGCGGCTTGCTCAATTCACCCCTCCACTTT
NA,TRBV30,TRBD1,TRBJ1-4,CAWGTGTVPEKLFF,TGTGCCTGGGGGACAGGAACGGTCCCTGAAAAACTGTTTTTT
NA,TRBV10-3,NA,TRBJ2-6,CAISDSLGFGANVLTF,TGTGCCATCAGTGACTCCTTGGGGTTCGGGGCCAACGTCCTGACTTTC
NA,TRBV5-6,NA,TRBJ1-3,CASRNRDSGNTIYF,TGTGCCAGCAGGAATCGGGACTCTGGAAACACCATATATTTT
NA,TRBV7-9,NA,TRBJ2-2,CASSAVLGGTNTGELFF,TGTGCCAGCAGCGCCGTCTTGGGCGGGACGAACACCGGGGAGCTGTTTTTT
NA,TRBV5-4,TRBD1,TRBJ1-2,CASSRDSTYGYTF,TGTGCCAGCAGCCGGGACAGTACCTATGGCTACACCTTC
NA,TRBV2,NA,TRBJ2-7,CASGESQYEQYF,TGTGCCAGCGGGGAGTCACAGTACGAGCAGTACTTC
NA,TRBV28,TRBD1,TRBJ1-1,CASSKQGLNTEAFF,TGTGCCAGCAGTAAACAGGGGCTTAACACTGAAGCTTTCTTT
once,TRBV10-3,NA,TRBJ2-7,CAISEPGLSSYEQYF,TGTGCCATCAGTGAGCCAGGGCTAAGCTCCTACGAGCAGTACTTC
NA,TRBV18,TRBD1,TRBJ2-7,CASSVGTGGEQYF,TGTGCCAGCTCAGTTGGGACAGGGGGGGAGCAGTACTTC
NA,TRBV5-1,NA,TRBJ2-3,CATSRGGSADTQYF,TGCGCCACCTCCAGGGGCGGGAGTGCAGATACGCAGTATTTT
NA,TRBV10-3,TRBD2,TRBJ2-3,CAISTPAGSTDTQYF,TGTGCCATCAGTACACCAGCGGGGAGCACAGATACGCAGTATTTT
NA,TRBV5-1,NA,TRBJ2-6,CASRTRDSGANVLTF,TGCGCCAGCAGAACCAGGGACTCTGGGGCCAACGTCCTGACTTTC
NA,TRBV9,NA,TRBJ2-1,CASSEKLVSNEQFF,TGTGCCAGCAGCGAAAAACTAGTTTCCAATGAGCAGTTCTTC
NA,TRBV5-4,NA,TRBJ1-2,CASSSSVWEKEGMGNYGYTF,TGTGCCAGCAGCTCTTCCGTTTGGGAAAAAGAGGGTATGGGCAACTATGGCTACACCTTC
NA,TRBV10-3,TRBD2,TRBJ2-1,CAIKELAGGYNEQFF,TGTGCCATCAAGGAACTAGCGGGGGGCTACAATGAGCAGTTCTTC
NA,TRBV4-3,NA,TRBJ2-7,CASSPESRPYEQYF,TGCGCCAGCAGCCCCGAATCCCGTCCCTACGAGCAGTACTTC
NA,TRBV7-9,TRBD1,TRBJ2-3,CASSPRLPGQGYPDTQYF,TGTGCCAGCAGCCCGCGGTTACCGGGACAGGGGTACCCAGATACGCAGTATTTT
NA,TRBV6-5,NA,TRBJ2-7,CASSYRAAYEQYF,TGTGCCAGCAGTTACAGGGCAGCCTACGAGCAGTACTTC
once,TRBV7-2,NA,TRBJ2-7,CASSLETAARQQYF,TGTGCCAGCAGCTTAGAGACGGCTGCCCGCCAGCAGTACTTC
NA,TRBV6-5,TRBD2,TRBJ2-3,CASRPSGSTDTQYF,TGTGCCAGCAGACCTAGCGGTAGCACAGATACGCAGTATTTT
NA,TRBV5-1,TRBD1,TRBJ2-7,CASSLAGTGRLGEQYF,TGCGCCAGCAGCTTGGCAGGGACAGGTCGGTTGGGCGAGCAGTACTTC
NA,TRBV9,NA,TRBJ2-3,CASGRTSTDTQYF,TGTGCCAGCGGGCGGACTAGCACAGATACGCAGTATTTT
NA,TRBV12-5,NA,TRBJ2-5,CASGLDGAWETQYF,TGTGCTAGTGGTTTGGACGGAGCGTGGGAGACCCAGTACTTC
NA,TRBV25-1,TRBD1,TRBJ1-1,CARRGQGGALNTEAFF,TGTGCCAGGAGAGGACAGGGCGGAGCCTTGAACACTGAAGCTTTCTTT
NA,TRBV30,NA,TRBJ2-5,CAWSPPNRPQETQYF,TGTGCCTGGAGTCCCCCGAATAGACCCCAAGAGACCCAGTACTTC
NA,TRBV5-1,NA,TRBJ2-1,CASSRDGNSYNEQFF,TGCGCCAGCAGCCGGGACGGTAACTCCTACAATGAGCAGTTCTTC
NA,TRBV10-3,TRBD1,TRBJ2-7,CAISEWSGTGVTSFYEQYF,TGTGCCATCAGTGAGTGGAGTGGGACAGGCGTGACATCTTTCTACGAGCAGTACTTC
NA,TRBV5-1,NA,TRBJ1-1,CASSPAGPRGNTEAFF,TGCGCCAGCAGCCCGGCCGGGCCAAGGGGGAACACTGAAGCTTTCTTT
once,TRBV6-4,TRBD2,TRBJ2-3,CASSRQRGGTDTQYF,TGTGCCAGCAGCCGACAGCGGGGGGGCACAGATACGCAGTATTTT
NA,TRBV18,TRBD1,TRBJ2-7,CASSPPGAQGGSYEQYF,TGTGCCAGCTCACCACCCGGCGCACAGGGGGGTTCCTACGAGCAGTACTTC
NA,TRBV19,TRBD1,TRBJ1-6,CASTSGGSLHF,TGTGCCAGTACTTCAGGGGGGTCCCTCCACTTT
NA,TRBV7-9,NA,TRBJ1-1,CASSQGRLEAFF,TGTGCCAGCAGCCAGGGACGGCTTGAAGCTTTCTTT
NA,TRBV11-3,TRBD1,TRBJ2-4,CASSLAPGQGSIQYF,TGTGCCAGCAGCTTAGCACCTGGACAGGGGAGCATTCAGTACTTC
NA,TRBV30,NA,TRBJ1-2,CAWNAWSYGYTF,TGTGCCTGGAACGCCTGGAGCTATGGCTACACCTTC
NA,TRBV28,NA,TRBJ1-6,CASSPGLFGNSPLHF,TGTGCCAGCAGTCCCGGCTTGTTCGGGAATTCACCCCTCCACTTT
NA,TRBV5-4,NA,TRBJ2-2,CASSSKGGGHTGELFF,TGTGCCAGCAGCTCCAAGGGGGGAGGGCACACCGGGGAGCTGTTTTTT
NA,TRBV7-8,NA,TRBJ1-5,CASSPIAAGAALNQPQHF,TGTGCCAGCAGCCCTATTGCGGCCGGGGCCGCCCTCAATCAGCCCCAGCATTTT
NA,TRBV11-1,NA,TRBJ2-3,CASSLGSQTDTQYF,TGTGCCAGCAGCTTAGGGTCCCAGACAGATACGCAGTATTTT
NA,TRBV7-6,NA,TRBJ2-1,CASSSGGGSGSYNEQFF,TGTGCCAGCAGCTCCGGGGGTGGTAGCGGCTCCTACAATGAGCAGTTCTTC
NA,TRBV11-2,TRBD2,TRBJ2-1,CASSLIAGGVQFF,TGTGCCAGCAGCTTGATAGCGGGAGGAGTGCAGTTCTTC